The 28 T cell receptor beta chains given below trace back to one sample, sequenced in a study of monozygotic twins with inflammatory bowel disease (dated by TCRdb to between 2017 and 2020). The library was produced with 5' RACE. The data were produced on an Illumina HiSeq 2500. The reads were reprocessed in TCRdb, with one entry per CDR3 protein sequence and no accompanying DNA. The sample table holds some 400,000 distinct CDR3 sequences. In total, the top ten clones hold 2% to 3% of the sample. The specimen was blood. The receptors here all came from a human donor with ulcerative colitis or Crohn's disease, or a healthy co-twin of an affected twin (not recorded which).

The CDR3: CASSVSGSVGGGRSEAFF. V and J are TRBV9 and TRBJ1-1; as DNA is missing, the TRBD1 call by TCRdb cannot be tested. Germline V CDR1 and CDR2: SGDLS, YYNGEE. This CDR3 spans 18 amino acids.

The chain employs TRBV7-6 and TRBJ2-2; TCRdb's D call, TRBD2, is unchecked because there is no DNA. The CDR3 covers 15 residues. Germline V lookup: CDR1 SGHVS, CDR2 FNYEAQ. The CDR3 is CASSLMTSGDGELFF.

The chain recombines TRBV6-6 with TRBJ2-7; TCRdb calls TRBD1, which cannot be checked without DNA. CDR1 is MNHNY, CDR2 SVGAGI, per germline (reference sequence). The CDR3 is made up of 14 amino acids. CDR3 protein: CASSQHTGGYEQYF.

The rearrangement links TRBV7-2 to TRBJ2-3; the D gene TCRdb calls, TRBD1, cannot be checked with no DNA. This CDR3 has 15 residues. Germline assignment: CDR1 SGHTA and CDR2 FQGNSA. The CDR3 sequence: CASSKPGQPTDTQYF.

The genes are TRBV20-1 and TRBJ1-1; absent DNA, TCRdb's TRBD1 call cannot be checked. Germline-derived CDR1 and CDR2 are DFQATT and SNEGSKA (reference sequence). The CDR3 runs 16 residues. The CDR3 loop reads CSARGGAEASGTEAFF.

The V gene is TRBV4-1, the J gene TRBJ2-7; the D call from TCRdb, TRBD2, cannot be confirmed without DNA. Germline V lookup: CDR1 MGHRA, CDR2 YSYEKL. The CDR3 runs 19 residues. The CDR3 region is CASSQTLGSARRLSYEQYF.

The gene calls are TRBV5-5 and TRBJ2-2; no DNA is available, so the TRBD1 call from TCRdb remains unchecked. Germline V CDR1 and CDR2: SGHKS, YYEKEE (reference sequence). The CDR3 length is 17 residues. CDR3 residues: CASSLGPDRFGTGELFF.

V is TRBV3-1 and J is TRBJ2-5; TCRdb proposes TRBD1, but this gene call is untestable without DNA. The germline V gene encodes CDR1 LGHDT and CDR2 YNNKEL (reference sequence). This CDR3 region has 14 residues. CDR3: CASSPDREQETQYF.

This chain joins TRBV5-6 and TRBJ1-1; TCRdb calls TRBD1, which cannot be checked without DNA. CDR1 and CDR2 from the germline V gene are SGHDT and YYEEEE. This CDR3 has 14 residues. The chain's CDR3 is CASSQGPTNTEAFF.

The chain employs TRBV4-2 and TRBJ1-5; TCRdb indicates TRBD1, and absent DNA this call remains unverified. This CDR3 comprises 15 residues. CDR1 and CDR2 from the germline V gene are LGHNA and YNFKEQ. Here the CDR3 reads CASSQEGQSNQPQHF.

The chain couples TRBV5-1 to TRBJ2-7; as DNA is missing, the TRBD2 call by TCRdb cannot be tested. The length of the CDR3 is 14 residues. Germline assignment: CDR1 SGHRS and CDR2 YFSETQ. The CDR3 spells CASTLGTSGGEQYF.

V is TRBV5-1 and J is TRBJ1-1. The CDR3 covers 14 residues. Germline V gives CDR1 SGHRS, CDR2 YFSETQ. The CDR3 region is CASSGPEVGTEAFF.

The rearrangement links TRBV19 to TRBJ2-3. Looked up from germline, CDR1 is LNHDA and CDR2 is SQIVND (reference sequence). The CDR3 consists of 14 residues. The CDR3 region is CATKVRSSTDTQYF.

This chain joins TRBV12-3 or TRBV12-4 and TRBJ1-5; absent DNA, TCRdb's TRBD1 call cannot be checked. The length of the CDR3 is 14 residues. This chain's CDR3 is CASSQTGYNQPQHF.

This sequence joins TRBV20-1 and TRBJ1-4; TCRdb selects TRBD1, and the lack of DNA leaves this call unchecked. The length of the CDR3 is 15 residues. Germline V lookup: CDR1 DFQATT, CDR2 SNEGSKA (reference sequence). The CDR3 loop reads CSARVLDRGGEKLFF.

The rearrangement uses TRBV15 and TRBJ2-2. CDR3 length equals 11 residues. Germline V gene lookup returns CDR1 LNHNV and CDR2 YYDKDF (reference sequence). Here the CDR3 reads CATTNTGELFF.

The chain links TRBV7-2 to TRBJ2-7; TCRdb's assignment of TRBD1 cannot be checked, as there is no DNA. The CDR3 spans 14 residues. Germline V CDR1 and CDR2: SGHTA, FQGNSA. The CDR3 sequence is CASSWGQGFYEQYF. Drawing the rest from reference TRBV7-2 and TRBJ2-7, the complete variable domain is GAGVSQSPSNKVTEKGKDVELRCDPISGHTALYWYRQSLGQGLEFLIYFQGNSAPDKSGLPSDRFSAERTGGSVSTLTIQRTQQEDSAVYLCASSWGQGFYEQYFGPGTRLTVT.

The chain recombines TRBV27 with TRBJ1-6. Germline V lookup: CDR1 MNHEY, CDR2 SMNVEV (reference sequence). CDR3 length: 17 residues. The CDR3 loop is CASSLWSANQYNSPLHF.

The chain carries TRBV7-2 and TRBJ2-2. Germline CDR1 SGHTA, CDR2 FQGNSA. The CDR3 totals 16 residues. CDR3 loop: CASSLAFTLGTGELFF.

The gene calls are TRBV27 and TRBJ1-6; TCRdb indicates TRBD1, and absent DNA this call remains unverified. Per the germline V gene, CDR1 is MNHEY and CDR2 is SMNVEV (reference sequence). The CDR3 loop spans 17 amino acids. The CDR3 spells CASSFLTQGTYNSPLHF.

J is TRBJ2-7 and V is TRBV7-2; TCRdb gives TRBD1 as the D gene, but with no DNA this cannot be confirmed. CDR1 SGHTA and CDR2 FQGNSA come from the germline V gene. The CDR3 has 17 amino acids. This CDR3 reads CASSLFPPGTGLYEQYF.

V gene TRBV27 combines with J gene TRBJ1-2; the D call of TRBD1 rests on TCRdb alone, since no DNA is present to check it. CDR3 length: 16 residues. Germline CDR1 MNHEY, CDR2 SMNVEV (reference sequence). CDR3 loop: CASSPGGQGAKLFGTF.

This sequence joins TRBV6-1 and TRBJ1-5. The germline gives CDR1 MNHNS, CDR2 SASEGT. The CDR3 covers 18 residues. This chain's CDR3 is CASSERRIGSFSNQPQHF.

This sequence joins TRBV4-1 and TRBJ2-3; TCRdb's D call, TRBD2, is unchecked because there is no DNA. Germline lookup yields CDR1 MGHRA and CDR2 YSYEKL. The CDR3 totals 17 residues. The CDR3 reads CASSPRTSGGVTDTQYF.

This rearrangement joins TRBV11-2 to TRBJ1-3. The CDR3 covers 16 residues. Germline V gene sequence: CDR1 SGHAT, CDR2 FQNNGV. The CDR3 protein is CASSLEQLTSGNTIYF.

The chain carries TRBV12-3 or TRBV12-4 and TRBJ2-7; TCRdb returns TRBD1, unconfirmable since there is no DNA. The CDR3 contains 14 residues. CDR3 residues: CASSPFGDRGEQYF.

The CDR3 region is CAISAGTGGAYEQYF. V is TRBV10-3 and J is TRBJ2-7; the D call from TCRdb, TRBD1, cannot be confirmed without DNA. This CDR3 has 15 residues. Per germline, CDR1 ENHRY and CDR2 SYGVKD.

The rearrangement joins TRBV7-9 to TRBJ1-2; TCRdb picks TRBD1, but there is no DNA to check that call. This CDR3 has 16 residues. Germline CDR1 reads SEHNR; CDR2 reads FQNEAQ (reference sequence). The CDR3 region is CASSKSTGTGVYGYTF.